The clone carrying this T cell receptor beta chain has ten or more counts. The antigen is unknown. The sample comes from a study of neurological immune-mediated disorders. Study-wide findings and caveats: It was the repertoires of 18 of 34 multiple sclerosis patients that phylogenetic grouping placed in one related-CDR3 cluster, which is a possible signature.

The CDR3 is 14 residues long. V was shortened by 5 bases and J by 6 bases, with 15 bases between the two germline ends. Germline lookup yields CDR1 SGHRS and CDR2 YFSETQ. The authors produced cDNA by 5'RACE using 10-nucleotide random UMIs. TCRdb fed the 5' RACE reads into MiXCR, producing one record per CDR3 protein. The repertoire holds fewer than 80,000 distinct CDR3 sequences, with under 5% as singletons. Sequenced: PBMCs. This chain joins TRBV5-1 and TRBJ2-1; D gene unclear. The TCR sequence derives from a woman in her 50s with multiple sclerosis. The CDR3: CASRTAATLNEQFF. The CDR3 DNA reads TGCGCCAGCAGGACTGCCGCGACCCTCAATGAGCAGTTCTTC.